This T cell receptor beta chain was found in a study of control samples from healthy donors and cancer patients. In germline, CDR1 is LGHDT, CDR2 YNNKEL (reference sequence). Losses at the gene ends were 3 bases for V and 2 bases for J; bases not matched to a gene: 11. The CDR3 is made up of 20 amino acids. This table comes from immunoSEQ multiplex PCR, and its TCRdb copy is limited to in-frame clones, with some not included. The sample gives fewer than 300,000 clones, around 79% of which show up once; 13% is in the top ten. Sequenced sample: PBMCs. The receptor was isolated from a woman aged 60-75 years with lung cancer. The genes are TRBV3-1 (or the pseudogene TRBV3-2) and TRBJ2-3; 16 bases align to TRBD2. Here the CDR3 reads CASSHSGTSGGVVFTDTQYF. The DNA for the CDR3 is TGTGCCAGCAGCCATTCCGGGACTAGCGGGGGGGTGGTGTTCACAGATACGCAGTATTTT.